These 15 T cell receptor beta chains came from one sample sequenced in a study of T cells in Graves' hyperthyroidism and ophthalmopathy. Amplification of TCR beta CDR3 regions used RNA as the template. A first-round RT-PCR of the TCR CDR3 used the HTBI primer set. TCRdb reprocessed the multiplex PCR reads with MiXCR, giving one entry per CDR3 protein. The repertoire consists of hundreds of thousands of distinct CDR3 sequences, with about 14% occurring once and the leading ten covering 3.5% to 4.5%. Sequencing input: blood. All receptors come from a woman between 40 and 55 years old with Graves' ophthalmopathy.

This clonotype was seen only a few times. The chain uses TRBV19 and TRBJ2-7; 11 bases are shared with TRBD2. CDR1 is LNHDA and CDR2 is SQIVND in the germline V gene (reference sequence). Trimming cost V 1 base and J 9 bases; bases outside gene matches: 5. CDR3 length equals 14 residues. The CDR3 region has the DNA TGTGCCAGTAGTATAGCCGGGACTAGCGGCTTGCAGTACTTC. Translation: CASSIAGTSGLQYF.

This clonotype was picked up many times. The J gene is TRBJ1-1, the V gene TRBV28, with a weak D call TRBD1 (5 bases). This CDR3 spans 14 amino acids. V lost 3 bases, J lost 0 bases, and 8 bases lay in between. Germline assignment: CDR1 MDHEN and CDR2 SYDVKM. Written as DNA, the CDR3 is TGTGCCAGCAGTTTGAGGGGATTGAACACTGAAGCTTTCTTT. This translates into CASSLRGLNTEAFF.

This clonotype was detected ten times or more. Germline is not matched at one junction end, which may reflect a read error. The chain employs TRBV6-1 and TRBJ2-7; a possible D gene is TRBD2 (5 bases). The CDR3 has 11 residues. Germline CDR1 reads MNHNS; CDR2 reads SASEGT. In DNA form, the CDR3 reads TGTGCCAGCAGTGAAAGGAGGTCAGTCAGCTTC. It codes for CASSERRSVSF.

This clonotype was recorded many times. This chain links TRBV28 with TRBJ2-2, with D maybe TRBD2 (5 bases). Per the germline V gene, CDR1 is MDHEN and CDR2 is SYDVKM. CDR3 length equals 14 residues. The V end lost 10 bases, the J end lost 8 bases, and 20 bases lay between the germline ends. The CDR3 sequence is CATVPGINRGELFF. The CDR3 region has the DNA TGTGCCACCGTACCGGGGATAAACCGGGGGGAGCTGTTTTTT. Full variable domain (outside the CDR3, taken from reference TRBV28 and TRBJ2-2): DVKVTQSSRYLVKRTGEKVFLECVQDMDHENMFWYRQDPGLGLRLIYFSYDVKMKEKGDIPEGYSVSREKKERFSLILESASTNQTSMYLCATVPGINRGELFFGEGSRLTVL.

This clonotype showed up many times. The rearrangement uses TRBV28 and TRBJ1-1; no reliable D call. Trimming left V 5 bases short and J 4 bases short, with 17 bases between. Per the germline V gene, CDR1 is MDHEN and CDR2 is SYDVKM. CDR3 length: 15 amino acids. In DNA form, the CDR3 reads TGTGCCAGCAGTAGGGTCGGCCAGAAAATCACTGAAGCTTTCTTT. Its translation: CASSRVGQKITEAFF. Supplemented by reference TRBV28 and TRBJ1-1, the full variable domain reads DVKVTQSSRYLVKRTGEKVFLECVQDMDHENMFWYRQDPGLGLRLIYFSYDVKMKEKGDIPEGYSVSREKKERFSLILESASTNQTSMYLCASSRVGQKITEAFFGQGTRLTVV.

This clonotype was counted at least ten times. This sequence joins TRBV7-2 and TRBJ2-7; TRBD2 might be the D (7 bases). Trimming left V 5 bases short and J 5 bases short, with 16 bases between. CDR3 length: 14 amino acids. Germline values: CDR1 SGHTA, CDR2 FQGNSA. This CDR3 is CASSPGAGVDEQYF. The CDR3 nucleotides read TGTGCCAGCAGCCCGGGGGCGGGAGTAGACGAGCAGTACTTC. Full variable domain (outside the CDR3, taken from reference TRBV7-2 and TRBJ2-7): GAGVSQSPSNKVTEKGKDVELRCDPISGHTALYWYRQSLGQGLEFLIYFQGNSAPDKSGLPSDRFSAERTGGSVSTLTIQRTQQEDSAVYLCASSPGAGVDEQYFGPGTRLTVT.

This clonotype showed up many times. The chain recombines TRBV27 with TRBJ2-5, with no clear D. Germline assignment: CDR1 MNHEY and CDR2 SMNVEV (reference sequence). Trimming left V 1 base short and J 7 bases short, with 10 bases between. This CDR3 comprises 13 residues. CDR3 sequence: CASSLFVRGTQYF. In DNA form, the CDR3 reads TGTGCCAGCAGTTTATTCGTTAGAGGGACCCAGTACTTC.

This clonotype was recorded at least ten times. The chain recombines TRBV6-1 with TRBJ2-2; D possibly corresponds to TRBD2 (6 bases). The germline V and J ends were trimmed by 7 bases and 7 bases, with 25 bases remaining between them. The CDR3 is made up of 17 amino acids. The V gene's germline CDR1 is MNHNS and CDR2 SASEGT. The CDR3 DNA follows: TGTGCCAGCACCAAGAGGGCTAGCGCAAAGTTTTACGGGGAGCTGTTTTTT. It translates to CASTKRASAKFYGELFF.

Details on this clonotype: A read error may explain this, as a much larger clone is one base away. The chain couples TRBV28 to TRBJ1-5; D is unresolved. V was cut by 3 bases and J by 5 bases, with 8 bases left in between. CDR1 is MDHEN, CDR2 SYDVKM, per germline. This CDR3 is built from 13 residues. This CDR3 is CASSFEGYQPQHF. The CDR3 coding sequence is TGTGCCAGCAGTTTTGAGGGTTATCAGCCCCAGCATTTT.

This clonotype was seen at least ten times. The J gene is TRBJ2-7, the V gene TRBV28, with TRBD2 matching 7 bases. Germline values: CDR1 MDHEN, CDR2 SYDVKM. With V trimmed by 4 bases and J by 0 bases, 9 bases remained unmatched. This CDR3 spans 16 amino acids. The CDR3: CASSSLAGAFSYEQYF. The CDR3 DNA reads as TGTGCCAGCAGTTCCCTCGCGGGAGCCTTCTCCTACGAGCAGTACTTC.

This clonotype came up many times. The chain employs TRBV20-1 and TRBJ2-5; 9 positions agree with TRBD1. Germline lookup yields CDR1 DFQATT and CDR2 SNEGSKA (reference sequence). This CDR3 has 16 amino acids. V lost 0 bases, J lost 1 base, and 6 bases stayed unmatched. The CDR3 spells CSARETGTGSQETQYF. CDR3 coding DNA: TGCAGTGCTAGAGAAACCGGGACAGGGTCCCAAGAGACCCAGTACTTC.

This clonotype occurred many times. The gene calls are TRBV28 and TRBJ1-2; possibly TRBD1 for D (5 bases). V lost 5 bases and J 4 bases, leaving 17 bases between the germline ends. The CDR3 totals 15 residues. The germline V gene has CDR1 MDHEN and CDR2 SYDVKM. The CDR3 nucleotides are TGTGCCAGCAGTGTAGGGGCAGGGCCTCTCTATGGCTACACCTTC. It yields the protein CASSVGAGPLYGYTF.

This clonotype was counted only a few times. The chain employs TRBV12-3 or TRBV12-4 and TRBJ2-6, with no clear D. Trimming took 6 bases from V and 2 from J, leaving 11 bases between them. The CDR3 is 15 amino acids. CDR3 DNA sequence: TGTGCCAGCAGAGACGCCACTACTGGGGCCAACGTCCTGACTTTC. This codes for CASRDATTGANVLTF.

There are many counts of this clonotype. Mismatch with germline at one junction end may stem from a read error. The V and J genes are TRBV28 and TRBJ2-7; 10 bases align to TRBD2. Germline-derived CDR1 and CDR2 are MDHEN and SYDVKM. The CDR3 covers 15 residues. CDR3 protein: CASSFQREGSCEQYF. The CDR3 DNA follows: TGTGCCAGCAGTTTCCAGCGGGAGGGCTCCTGCGAGCAGTACTTC.

This clonotype was seen ten or more times. The chain has TRBV18 and TRBJ2-5; D unclear. This CDR3 is built from 14 residues. V shed 6 bases and J shed 5 bases, with 16 bases lying between them. The germline gives CDR1 KGHSH, CDR2 LQKENI. The CDR3 reads CASSYPSARETQYF. The DNA for the CDR3 is TGTGCCAGCTCGTACCCCTCGGCCCGGGAGACCCAGTACTTC.